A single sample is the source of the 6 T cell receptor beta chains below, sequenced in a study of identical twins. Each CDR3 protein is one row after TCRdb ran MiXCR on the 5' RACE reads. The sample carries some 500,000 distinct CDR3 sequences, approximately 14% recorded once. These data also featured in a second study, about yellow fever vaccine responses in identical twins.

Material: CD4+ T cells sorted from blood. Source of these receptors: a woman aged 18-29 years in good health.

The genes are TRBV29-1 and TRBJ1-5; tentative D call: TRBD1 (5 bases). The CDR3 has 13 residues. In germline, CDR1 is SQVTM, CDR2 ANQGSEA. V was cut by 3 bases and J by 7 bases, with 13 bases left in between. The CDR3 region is CSVEVGEGQPQHF. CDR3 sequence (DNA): TGCAGCGTTGAGGTGGGGGAGGGACAGCCCCAGCATTTT.

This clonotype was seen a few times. DNA of the CDR3: TGTGCCAGCAGACCGGGGTGGGACACTGAAGCTTTCTTT. Translation gives CASRPGWDTEAFF. The chain couples TRBV28 to TRBJ1-1; D is unclear. The CDR3 runs 13 residues. From germline, CDR1 is MDHEN and CDR2 SYDVKM. Trimming cost V 6 bases and J 3 bases, with 11 bases left between them.

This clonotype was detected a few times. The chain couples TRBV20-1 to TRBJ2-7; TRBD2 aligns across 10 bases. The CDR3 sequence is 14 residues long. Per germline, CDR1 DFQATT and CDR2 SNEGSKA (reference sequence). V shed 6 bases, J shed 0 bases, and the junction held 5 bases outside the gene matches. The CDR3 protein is CSADSGRNSYEQYF. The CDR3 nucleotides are TGCAGTGCCGATAGCGGGAGGAACTCCTACGAGCAGTACTTC.

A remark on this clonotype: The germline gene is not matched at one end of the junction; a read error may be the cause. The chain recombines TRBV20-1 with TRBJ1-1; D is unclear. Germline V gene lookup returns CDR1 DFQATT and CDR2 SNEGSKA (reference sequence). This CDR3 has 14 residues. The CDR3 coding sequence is TGCAGTGCTAGAGATCGACGGGCGAACACTGAAGCTTCCTTT. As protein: CSARDRRANTEASF.

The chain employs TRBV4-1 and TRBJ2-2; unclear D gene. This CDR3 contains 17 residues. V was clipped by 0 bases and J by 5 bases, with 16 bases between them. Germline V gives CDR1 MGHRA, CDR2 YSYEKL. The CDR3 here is CASSQEAIGVATGELFF. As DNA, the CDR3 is TGCGCCAGCAGCCAAGAAGCTATCGGTGTGGCAACCGGGGAGCTGTTTTTT.

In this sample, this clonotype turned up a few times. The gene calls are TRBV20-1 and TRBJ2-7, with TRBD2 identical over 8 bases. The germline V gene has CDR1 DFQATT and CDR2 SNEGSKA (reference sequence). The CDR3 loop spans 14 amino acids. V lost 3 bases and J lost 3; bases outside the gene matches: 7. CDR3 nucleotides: TGCAGTGCTAGGTACGGACTAGCCGGCTACGAGCAGTACTTC. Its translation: CSARYGLAGYEQYF.